This T cell receptor beta chain was obtained from a study of control samples from healthy donors and cancer patients (dated by TCRdb to about 2020). The library was built by means of the immunoSEQ multiplex PCR assay. TCRdb limited this immuneACCESS table to in-frame rearrangements with V and J called. A share of clones is missing; checked studies link under half to unresolved V genes, and the rest is unexplained. This sample is represented by 130,000 to 150,000 clones; roughly nine tenths of them were singletons. Together, the top ten hold around 4.9% of the sample. From its cysteine to its phenylalanine, the CDR3 spans 13 amino acids. The entry retains the CDR3 DNA only, 39 bases that are in frame from base 1. From a lookup of the germline V gene (reference sequence), CDR1 and CDR2 are LNHDA and SQIVND. V is cut back by 6 bases and J by 7 bases, with 6 bases in the junction unmatched. Worth noting for this clone: Its antigen remains undetermined. Qualities for individual bases were not recorded, and no much larger clone is one base off.

The specimen was blood. Here the chain combines TRBV19 and TRBJ1-5; TRBD1 matches 7 bases in the middle. The TCR was taken from a man between 25 and 39 years old in good health. The nucleotide sequence reads as follows: TGTGCCAGTAGCCTGGACAGGCGACAGCCCCAGCATTTT. This sequence encodes CASSLDRRQPQHF.